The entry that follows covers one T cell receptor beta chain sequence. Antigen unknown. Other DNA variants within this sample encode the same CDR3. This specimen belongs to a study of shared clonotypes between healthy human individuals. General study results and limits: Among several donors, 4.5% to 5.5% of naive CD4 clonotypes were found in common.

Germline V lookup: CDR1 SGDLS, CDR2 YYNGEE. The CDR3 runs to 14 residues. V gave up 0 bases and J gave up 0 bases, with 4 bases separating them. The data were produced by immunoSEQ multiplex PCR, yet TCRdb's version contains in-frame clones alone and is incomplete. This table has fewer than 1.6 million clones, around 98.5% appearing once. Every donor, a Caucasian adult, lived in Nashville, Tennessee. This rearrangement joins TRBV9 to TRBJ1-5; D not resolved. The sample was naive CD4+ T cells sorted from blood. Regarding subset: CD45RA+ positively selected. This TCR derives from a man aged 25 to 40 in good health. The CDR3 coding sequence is TGTGCCAGCAGCGTAGCCGGTAGCAATCAGCCCCAGCATTTT. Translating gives CASSVAGSNQPQHF. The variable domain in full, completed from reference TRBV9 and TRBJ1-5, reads DSGVTQTPKHLITATGQRVTLRCSPRSGDLSVYWYQQSLDQGLQFLIQYYNGEERAKGNILERFSAQQFPDLHSELNLSSLELGDSALYFCASSVAGSNQPQHFGDGTRLSIL.